What follows is one T cell receptor beta chain and its context. This specimen comes from a study of blood T cell repertoires in COVID-19. At the level of the study: Samples taken during acute and convalescent COVID-19 were collected in the United States, Italy and Spain. T cells, B-cell-depleted T cells, or PBMCs supplied cDNA or gDNA.

The ends lost 4 bases at V and 4 bases at J; junction bases unmatched: 9. This CDR3 region has 16 residues. Germline CDR1 and CDR2: MGHRA and YSYEKL. In the source study's methods: Cell counts per sample came from amplifying reference gene primers. This table comes from immunoSEQ multiplex PCR, and its TCRdb copy is limited to in-frame clones, with some not included. V and J calls and clone size are as listed in that table; D and trimming were resolved from the DNA. The sample consists of hundreds of thousands of clones, just under 85% of them appearing once. V gene TRBV4-1 combines with J gene TRBJ2-1; 8 bases are a match to TRBD2. The TCR sequence derives from an elderly woman with acute or convalescent COVID-19. The sequencing sample was made of peripheral blood. The CDR3 DNA is TGCGCCAGCAGCCCGACCAATAGCGGGAATTACAATGAGCAGTTCTTC. Translated: CASSPTNSGNYNEQFF.